Here is one T cell receptor beta chain with its context. V was shortened by 0 bases and J by 5 bases, with 10 bases between the two germline ends. Germline V gene data show CDR1 as ENHRY and CDR2 as SYGVKD. The CDR3 sequence is 14 residues long. The data stem from a study of blood T cell repertoires in COVID-19. Across the whole study: COVID-19 samples collected from the United States, Italy and Spain covered acute and convalescent phases. Nucleic acid was either cDNA or gDNA, and it came from T cells, B-cell-depleted T cells, or PBMCs.

Source study methods: By means of reference gene primer amplification, nucleated cell counts were estimated. Some clones are missing from TCRdb's copy, which holds only in-frame ones; the method was immunoSEQ multiplex PCR. The V and J calls and clone size were taken over from that table, and D and trimming were inferred from the DNA. This table has about 51,000 clones, approximately 86% appearing once. The V and J genes are TRBV10-3 and TRBJ1-1, with D possibly TRBD1 on 6 matching bases. This clonotype was obtained from a man in his sixties with acute or convalescent COVID-19. The sample was peripheral blood. CDR3 protein: CAISESSRGTEAFF. The DNA of the CDR3 is TGTGCCATCAGTGAGTCGTCCAGGGGAACTGAAGCTTTCTTT.